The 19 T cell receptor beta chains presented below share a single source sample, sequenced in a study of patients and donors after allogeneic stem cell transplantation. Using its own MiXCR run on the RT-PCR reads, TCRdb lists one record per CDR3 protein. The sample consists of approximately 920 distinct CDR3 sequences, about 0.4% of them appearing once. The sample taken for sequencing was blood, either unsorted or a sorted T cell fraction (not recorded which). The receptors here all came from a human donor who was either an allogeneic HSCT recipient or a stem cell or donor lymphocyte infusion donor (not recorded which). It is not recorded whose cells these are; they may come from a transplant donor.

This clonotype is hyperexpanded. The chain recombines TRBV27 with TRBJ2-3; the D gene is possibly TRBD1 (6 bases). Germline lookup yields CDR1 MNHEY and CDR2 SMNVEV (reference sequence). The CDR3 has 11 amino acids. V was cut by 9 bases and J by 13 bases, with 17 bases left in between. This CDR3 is CARSTGCSEYF. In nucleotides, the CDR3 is TGTGCCAGATCGACAGGATGTAGTGAGTATTTT.

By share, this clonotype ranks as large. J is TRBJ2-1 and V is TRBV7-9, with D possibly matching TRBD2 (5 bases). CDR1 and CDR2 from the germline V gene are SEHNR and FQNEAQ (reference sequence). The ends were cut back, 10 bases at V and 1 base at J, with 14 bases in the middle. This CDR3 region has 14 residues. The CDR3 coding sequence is TGTGCCACCCCATCGGAGGAGTCCTACAATGAGCAGTTCTTC. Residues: CATPSEESYNEQFF. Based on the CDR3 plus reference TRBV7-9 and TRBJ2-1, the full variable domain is DTGVSQNPRHKITKRGQNVTFRCDPISEHNRLYWYRQTLGQGPEFLTYFQNEAQLEKSRLLSDRFSAERPKGSFSTLEIQRTEQGDSAMYLCATPSEESYNEQFFGPGTRLTVL.

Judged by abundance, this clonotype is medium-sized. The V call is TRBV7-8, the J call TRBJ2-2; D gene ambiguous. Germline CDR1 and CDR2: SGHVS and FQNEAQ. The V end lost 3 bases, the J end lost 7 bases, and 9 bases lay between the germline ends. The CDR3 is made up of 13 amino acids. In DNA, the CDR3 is TGTGCCAGCAGCTTCAGTGCTAGCGGGGAGCTGTTTTTT. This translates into CASSFSASGELFF.

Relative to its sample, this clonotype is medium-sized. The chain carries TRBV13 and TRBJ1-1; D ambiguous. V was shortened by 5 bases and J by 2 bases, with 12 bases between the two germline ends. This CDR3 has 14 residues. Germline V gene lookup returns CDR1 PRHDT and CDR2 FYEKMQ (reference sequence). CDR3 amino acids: CASSGWTGNTEAFF. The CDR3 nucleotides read TGTGCCAGCAGCGGGTGGACGGGAAACACTGAAGCTTTCTTT.

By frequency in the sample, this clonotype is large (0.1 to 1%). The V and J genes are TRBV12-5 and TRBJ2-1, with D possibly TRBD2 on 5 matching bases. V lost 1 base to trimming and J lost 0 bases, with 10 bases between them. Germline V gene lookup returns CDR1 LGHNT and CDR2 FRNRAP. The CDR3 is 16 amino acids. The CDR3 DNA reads TGTGCTAGTGGTTTGGGACTCCGGGGCTCCTACAATGAGCAGTTCTTC. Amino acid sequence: CASGLGLRGSYNEQFF.

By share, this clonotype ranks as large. Here the CDR3 reads CASSYDSSYNEQFF. For the CDR3, the DNA is TGTGCCAGCAGTTATGACAGCTCCTACAATGAGCAGTTCTTC. The chain carries TRBV6-2 or TRBV6-3 and TRBJ2-1; D may be TRBD1 (5 bases). The CDR3 has 14 residues. Trimming pared 3 bases from V and 0 bases from J, leaving 6 bases between. Germline values: CDR1 MNHEY, CDR2 SVGEGT.

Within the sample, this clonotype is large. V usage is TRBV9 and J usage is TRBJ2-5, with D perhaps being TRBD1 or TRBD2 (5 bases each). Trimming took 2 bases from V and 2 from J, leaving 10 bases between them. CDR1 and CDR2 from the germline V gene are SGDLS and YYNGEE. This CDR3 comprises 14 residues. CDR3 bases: TGTGCCAGCAGCGTCAACTGGGGGCAAGAGACCCAGTACTTC. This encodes CASSVNWGQETQYF. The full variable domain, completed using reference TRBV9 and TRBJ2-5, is DSGVTQTPKHLITATGQRVTLRCSPRSGDLSVYWYQQSLDQGLQFLIQYYNGEERAKGNILERFSAQQFPDLHSELNLSSLELGDSALYFCASSVNWGQETQYFGPGTRLLVL.

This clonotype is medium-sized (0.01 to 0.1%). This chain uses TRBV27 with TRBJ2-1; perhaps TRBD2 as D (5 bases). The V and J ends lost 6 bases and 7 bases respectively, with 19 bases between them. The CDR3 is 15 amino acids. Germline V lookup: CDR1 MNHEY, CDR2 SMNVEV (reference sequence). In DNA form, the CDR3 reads TGTGCCAGCAGCAAAGCTAGCTTTGGAGTAAATGAGCAGTTCTTC. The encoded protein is CASSKASFGVNEQFF.

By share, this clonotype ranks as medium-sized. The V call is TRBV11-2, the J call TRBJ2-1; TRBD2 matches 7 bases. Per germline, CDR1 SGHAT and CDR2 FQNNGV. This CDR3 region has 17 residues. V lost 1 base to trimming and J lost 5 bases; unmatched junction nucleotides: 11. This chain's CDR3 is CASSLGTAGVSDNEQFF. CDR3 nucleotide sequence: TGTGCCAGCAGCTTAGGTACGGCGGGAGTCTCGGACAATGAGCAGTTCTTC.

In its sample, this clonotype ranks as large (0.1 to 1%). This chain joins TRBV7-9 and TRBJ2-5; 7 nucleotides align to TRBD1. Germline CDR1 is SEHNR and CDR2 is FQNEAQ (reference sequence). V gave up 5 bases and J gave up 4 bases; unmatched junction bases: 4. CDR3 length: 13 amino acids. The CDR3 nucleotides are TGTGCCAGCAGCCCGACAGGGCCAGAGACCCAGTACTTC. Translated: CASSPTGPETQYF.

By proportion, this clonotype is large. The CDR3 here is CASSPNWGQETQYF. The CDR3 coding sequence is TGTGCCAGCAGCCCCAATTGGGGGCAAGAGACCCAGTACTTC. This chain connects TRBV9 to TRBJ2-5, with D tentatively TRBD1 or TRBD2 (5 bases each). The V end lost 4 bases, the J end lost 2 bases, and 12 bases lay between the germline ends. The CDR3 covers 14 residues. The germline V gene has CDR1 SGDLS and CDR2 YYNGEE.

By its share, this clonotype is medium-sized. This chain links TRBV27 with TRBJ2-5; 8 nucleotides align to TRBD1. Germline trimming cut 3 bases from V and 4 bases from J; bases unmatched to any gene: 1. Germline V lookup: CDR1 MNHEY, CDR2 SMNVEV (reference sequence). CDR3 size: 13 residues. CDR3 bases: TGTGCCAGCAGTTTCCAGGGGGCAGAGACCCAGTACTTC. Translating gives CASSFQGAETQYF.

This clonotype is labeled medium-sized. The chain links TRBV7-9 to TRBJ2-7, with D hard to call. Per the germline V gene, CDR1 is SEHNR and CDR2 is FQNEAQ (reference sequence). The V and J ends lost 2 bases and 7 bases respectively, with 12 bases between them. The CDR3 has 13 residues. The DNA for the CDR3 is TGTGCCAGCAGCTTAAGTCCGGACCCAGAGCAGTACTTC. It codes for CASSLSPDPEQYF.

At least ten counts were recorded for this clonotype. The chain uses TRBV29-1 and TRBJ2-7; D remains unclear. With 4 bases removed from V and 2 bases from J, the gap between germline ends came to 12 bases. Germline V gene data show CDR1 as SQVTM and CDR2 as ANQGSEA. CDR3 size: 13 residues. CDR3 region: CSVGAARPYEQYF. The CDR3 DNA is TGCAGCGTTGGAGCAGCGCGGCCCTACGAGCAGTACTTC.

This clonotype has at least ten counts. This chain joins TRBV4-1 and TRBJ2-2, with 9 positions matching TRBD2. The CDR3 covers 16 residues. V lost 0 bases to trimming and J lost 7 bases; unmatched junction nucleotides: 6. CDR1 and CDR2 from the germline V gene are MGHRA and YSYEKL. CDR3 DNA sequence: TGCGCCAGCAGCCAAGAGTCTAGCGGGATTCTCGGGGAGCTGTTTTTT. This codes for CASSQESSGILGELFF.

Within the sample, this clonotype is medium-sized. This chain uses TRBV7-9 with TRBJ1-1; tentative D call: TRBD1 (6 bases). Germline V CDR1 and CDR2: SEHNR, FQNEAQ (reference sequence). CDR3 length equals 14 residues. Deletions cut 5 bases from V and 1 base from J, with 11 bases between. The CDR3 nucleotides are TGTGCCAGCAGCACCTCGACAGGGAACACTGAAGCTTTCTTT. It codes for CASSTSTGNTEAFF.

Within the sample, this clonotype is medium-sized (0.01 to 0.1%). CDR3 bases: TGTGCCAGCAGCCCCGGGCCTAACTACGAGCAGTACTTC. It translates to CASSPGPNYEQYF. The rearrangement joins TRBV7-9 to TRBJ2-7; unclear D gene. V dropped 5 bases and J dropped 3 bases, with 11 bases sitting between them. Per the germline V gene, CDR1 is SEHNR and CDR2 is FQNEAQ (reference sequence). The CDR3 sequence is 13 residues long.

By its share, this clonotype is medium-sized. The CDR3 DNA reads as TGTGCCAGCAGCCAGGCTACCGGGACAGGGAGTGACGAGCAGTACTTC. Encoded protein: CASSQATGTGSDEQYF. The chain has TRBV4-2 and TRBJ2-7, with 9 nucleotides matching TRBD1. The germline CDR1 and CDR2 sequences are LGHNA and YNFKEQ. Trimming at V came to 3 bases and at J to 5 bases, leaving 11 bases not matched to a gene. The CDR3 has 16 residues.

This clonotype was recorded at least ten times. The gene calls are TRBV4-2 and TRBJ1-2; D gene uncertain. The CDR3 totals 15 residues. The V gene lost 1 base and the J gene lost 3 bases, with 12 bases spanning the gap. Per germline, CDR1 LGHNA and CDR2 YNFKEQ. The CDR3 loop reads CASSQAARTDYGYTF. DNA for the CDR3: TGTGCCAGCAGCCAAGCCGCACGGACGGACTATGGCTACACCTTC.